Below are 14 T cell receptor beta chains sequenced from a single sample in a study of OX40 agonist ivuxolimab in advanced cancers. Clones were read by immunoSEQ multiplex PCR, and TCRdb kept only the in-frame ones, dropping some. The sample yields about 68,000 clones, around 85% seen once. This material consisted of CD4+ or CD8+ T cells sorted from blood, taken in a trial of the OX40 agonist ivuxolimab. The receptors were sampled from an adult with an advanced solid tumor such as melanoma, head and neck, liver or kidney cancer.

The rearrangement links TRBV6-5 to TRBJ2-7; D remains unclear. Germline values: CDR1 MNHEY, CDR2 SVGAGI. The CDR3 has 12 amino acids. Trimming left V 7 bases short and J 5 bases short, with 12 bases between. CDR3 sequence (DNA): TGTGCCAGCAAAGTCGACTCGAACGAGCAGTACTTC. It yields the protein CASKVDSNEQYF.

V gene TRBV28 combines with J gene TRBJ1-2; unclear D gene. The ends were cut back, 4 bases at V and 4 bases at J, with 4 bases in the middle. Per the germline V gene, CDR1 is MDHEN and CDR2 is SYDVKM. The CDR3 has 11 amino acids. This chain's CDR3 is CASSYLYGYTF. The CDR3 DNA reads as TGTGCCAGCAGTTACCTCTATGGCTACACCTTC.

This sequence joins TRBV7-2 and TRBJ2-2, with D hard to call. The CDR3 is made up of 15 amino acids. V lost 1 base, J lost 5 bases, and 11 bases lay in between. Germline CDR1 and CDR2: SGHTA and FQGNSA. This CDR3 is CASSLVFQDTGELFF. CDR3 coding DNA: TGTGCCAGCAGCTTAGTGTTCCAGGATACCGGGGAGCTGTTTTTT.

This chain joins TRBV15 and TRBJ1-2; weak D call: TRBD1 (5 bases). The CDR3 totals 17 residues. CDR1 and CDR2 from the germline V gene are LNHNV and YYDKDF (reference sequence). V lost 0 bases and J lost 4, with 18 bases in between. DNA for the CDR3: TGTGCCACCAGCAGAGATCGGACGGGGGAGAAGGTCTATGGCTACACCTTC. Amino acid sequence: CATSRDRTGEKVYGYTF.

In its sample, this clone was seen a few times. The chain joins TRBV19 to TRBJ1-6; the D gene is possibly TRBD1 (5 bases). In germline, CDR1 is LNHDA, CDR2 SQIVND (reference sequence). V gave up 5 bases and J gave up 10 bases, with 12 bases separating them. The CDR3 covers 13 residues. CDR3 residues: CASSLGVYSPLHF. In nucleotides, the CDR3 is TGTGCCAGTAGTCTAGGGGTATACTCACCCCTCCACTTT.

V usage is TRBV5-6 and J usage is TRBJ1-1; D remains ambiguous. This CDR3 spans 13 amino acids. V shed 4 bases and J shed 0 bases, with 7 bases lying between them. The germline CDR1 and CDR2 sequences are SGHDT and YYEEEE. The CDR3 nucleotides read TGTGCCAGCAGCCCCATCATGAACACTGAAGCTTTCTTT. Translated: CASSPIMNTEAFF.

The chain combines TRBV29-1 with TRBJ1-2, with D possibly matching TRBD1 (6 bases). In germline, CDR1 is SQVTM, CDR2 ANQGSEA. Deletions cut 7 bases from V and 1 base from J, with 13 bases between. This CDR3 is 13 amino acids long. The CDR3: CSAEDRVNYGYTF. The CDR3 DNA sequence: TGCAGCGCTGAGGACAGAGTTAACTATGGCTACACCTTC.

This clone was found once. This sequence joins TRBV7-2 and TRBJ1-5; unclear D gene. Germline V lookup: CDR1 SGHTA, CDR2 FQGNSA. Trimming cost V 3 bases and J 4 bases, with 10 bases left between them. The CDR3 is 14 amino acids. CDR3 nucleotide sequence: TGTGCCAGCAGCTTTACCCCCCTGAATCAGCCCCAGCATTTT. It codes for CASSFTPLNQPQHF.

This clone came up a few times. CDR3 loop: CASRFGRDHEQYF. The DNA of the CDR3 is TGTGCCAGCAGGTTCGGGAGGGACCACGAGCAGTACTTC. The chain combines TRBV7-3 with TRBJ2-7; TRBD2 matches at 8 bases. This CDR3 comprises 13 residues. Germline V CDR1 and CDR2: SGHTA, FQGTGA. The trim removed 6 bases at V and 5 bases at J, leaving 6 bases unmatched.

This clone appeared a single time. This sequence joins TRBV11-2 and TRBJ1-1; D not certain. CDR1 and CDR2 from the germline V gene are SGHAT and FQNNGV. The V gene lost 2 bases and the J gene lost 1 base, with 2 bases spanning the gap. The CDR3 has 12 amino acids. The CDR3 region has the DNA TGTGCCAGCAGCTTACAGAACACTGAAGCTTTCTTT. This translates into CASSLQNTEAFF.

V gene TRBV18 combines with J gene TRBJ2-1; 11 positions agree with TRBD2. With 3 bases clipped from V and 6 bases from J, the junction kept 1 base outside the gene matches. The CDR3 is made up of 14 amino acids. From germline, CDR1 is KGHSH and CDR2 LQKENI. The CDR3 loop is CASSPSGGANEQFF. The DNA of the CDR3 is TGTGCCAGCTCACCTAGCGGGGGGGCCAATGAGCAGTTCTTC.

This chain joins TRBV14 and TRBJ2-5; D is undetermined. The germline gives CDR1 SGHDN, CDR2 FVKESK. V was shortened by 8 bases and J by 0 bases, with 7 bases between the two germline ends. The CDR3 runs to 12 residues. CDR3 coding DNA: TGTGCCAGCCAAAGGAACCAAGAGACCCAGTACTTC. Its translation: CASQRNQETQYF.

The chain has TRBV5-1 and TRBJ1-4; 7 nucleotides line up with TRBD1. V lost 0 bases, J lost 10 bases, and 9 bases stayed unmatched. In germline, CDR1 is SGHRS, CDR2 YFSETQ. The CDR3 extends over 15 amino acids. CDR3 amino acids: CASSLGQGLSGKLFF. In nucleotides, the CDR3 is TGCGCCAGCAGCTTGGGACAGGGACTTTCCGGAAAACTGTTTTTT.

This chain links TRBV9 with TRBJ2-5, with D possibly called TRBD1 or TRBD2 (5 bases each). This CDR3 region has 13 residues. V lost 4 bases and J 1 base, leaving 8 bases between the germline ends. The germline V gene encodes CDR1 SGDLS and CDR2 YYNGEE. The CDR3, as DNA: TGTGCCAGCAGCTGGGACGGCCAAGAGACCCAGTACTTC. It is translated as CASSWDGQETQYF.